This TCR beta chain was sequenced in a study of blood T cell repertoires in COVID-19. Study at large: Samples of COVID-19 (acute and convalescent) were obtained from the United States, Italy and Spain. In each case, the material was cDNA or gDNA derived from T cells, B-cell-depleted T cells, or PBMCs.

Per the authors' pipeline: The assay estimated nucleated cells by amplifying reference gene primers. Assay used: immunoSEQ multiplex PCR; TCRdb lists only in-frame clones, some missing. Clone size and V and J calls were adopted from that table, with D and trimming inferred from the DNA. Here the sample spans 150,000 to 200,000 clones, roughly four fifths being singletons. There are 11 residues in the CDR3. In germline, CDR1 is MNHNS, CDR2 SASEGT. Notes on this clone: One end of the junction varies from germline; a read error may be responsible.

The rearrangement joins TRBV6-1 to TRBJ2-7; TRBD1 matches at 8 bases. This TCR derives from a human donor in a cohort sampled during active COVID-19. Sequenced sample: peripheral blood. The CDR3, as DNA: TGTGCCAGCAGTGAAGCGGGGGACAGGAACTTC. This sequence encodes CASSEAGDRNF.